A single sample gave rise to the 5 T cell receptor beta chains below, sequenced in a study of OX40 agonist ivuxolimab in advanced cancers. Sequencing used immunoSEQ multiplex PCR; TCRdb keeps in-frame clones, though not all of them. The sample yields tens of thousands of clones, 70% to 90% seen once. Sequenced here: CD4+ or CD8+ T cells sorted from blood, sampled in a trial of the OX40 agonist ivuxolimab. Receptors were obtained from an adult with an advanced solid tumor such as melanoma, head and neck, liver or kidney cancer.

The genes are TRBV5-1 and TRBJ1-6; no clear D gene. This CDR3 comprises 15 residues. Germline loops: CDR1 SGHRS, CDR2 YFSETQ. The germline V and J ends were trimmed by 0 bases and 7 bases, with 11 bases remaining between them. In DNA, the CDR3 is TGCGCCAGCAGCTTGGGACCTCAGATAAATTCACCCCTCCACTTT. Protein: CASSLGPQINSPLHF.

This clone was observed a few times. CDR3 region: CAWATGIGANVLTF. Written as DNA, the CDR3 is TGTGCCTGGGCTACAGGGATAGGGGCCAACGTCCTGACTTTC. The V call is TRBV30, the J call TRBJ2-6; D possibly corresponds to TRBD1 (6 bases). The CDR3 has 14 amino acids. In germline, CDR1 is GTSNPN, CDR2 SVGIG (reference sequence). With 5 bases removed from V and 4 bases from J, the gap between germline ends came to 12 bases. Full variable domain (remainder filled in from reference TRBV30 and TRBJ2-6): SQTIHQWPATLVQPVGSPLSLECTVEGTSNPNLYWYRQAAGRGLQLLFYSVGIGQISSEVPQNLSASRPQDRQFILSSKKLLLSDSGFYLCAWATGIGANVLTFGAGSRLTVL.

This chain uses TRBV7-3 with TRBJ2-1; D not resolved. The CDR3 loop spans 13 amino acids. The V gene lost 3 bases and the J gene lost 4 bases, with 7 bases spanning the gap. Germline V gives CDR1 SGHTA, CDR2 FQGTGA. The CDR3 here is CASSLLGYNEQFF. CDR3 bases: TGTGCCAGCAGCTTGTTAGGGTACAATGAGCAGTTCTTC. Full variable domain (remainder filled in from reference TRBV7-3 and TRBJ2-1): GAGVSQTPSNKVTEKGKYVELRCDPISGHTALYWYRQSLGQGPEFLIYFQGTGAADDSGLPNDRFFAVRPEGSVSTLKIQRTERGDSAVYLCASSLLGYNEQFFGPGTRLTVL.

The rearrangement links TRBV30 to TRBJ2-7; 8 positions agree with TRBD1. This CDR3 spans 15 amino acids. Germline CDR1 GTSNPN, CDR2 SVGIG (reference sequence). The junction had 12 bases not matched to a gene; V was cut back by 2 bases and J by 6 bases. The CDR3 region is CAWSSTFGRGPEQYF. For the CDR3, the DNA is TGTGCCTGGAGTTCGACATTTGGCAGGGGGCCCGAGCAGTACTTC.

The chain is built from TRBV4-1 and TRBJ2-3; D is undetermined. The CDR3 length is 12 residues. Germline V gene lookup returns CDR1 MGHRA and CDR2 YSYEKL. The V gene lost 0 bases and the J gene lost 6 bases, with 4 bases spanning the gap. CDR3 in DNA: TGCGCCAGCAGCCAAGATCGGGATACGCAGTATTTT. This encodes CASSQDRDTQYF.